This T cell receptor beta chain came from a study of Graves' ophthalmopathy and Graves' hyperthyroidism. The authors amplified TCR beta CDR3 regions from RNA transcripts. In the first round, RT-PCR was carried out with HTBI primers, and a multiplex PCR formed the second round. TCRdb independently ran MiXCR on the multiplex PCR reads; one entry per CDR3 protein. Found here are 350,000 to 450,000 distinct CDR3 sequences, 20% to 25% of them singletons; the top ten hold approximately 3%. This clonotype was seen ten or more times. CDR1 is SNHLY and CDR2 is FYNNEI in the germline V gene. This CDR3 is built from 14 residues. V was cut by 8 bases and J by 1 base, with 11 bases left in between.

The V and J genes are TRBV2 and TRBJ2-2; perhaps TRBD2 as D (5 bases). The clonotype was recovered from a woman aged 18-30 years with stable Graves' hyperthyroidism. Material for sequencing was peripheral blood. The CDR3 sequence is CASLPRENTGELFF. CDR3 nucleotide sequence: TGTGCCAGCCTTCCGAGGGAGAACACCGGGGAGCTGTTTTTT.